Presented here are 14 T cell receptor beta chains from one specimen sequenced in a study of blood T cell repertoires in COVID-19. Data came from immunoSEQ multiplex PCR; TCRdb stores just in-frame clones and leaves some out. Found here are 120,000 to 150,000 clones, roughly 85% of them singletons; the top ten hold about 2.6%. The sequenced sample consisted of peripheral blood. The receptors shown here come from a human donor with acute or convalescent COVID-19. The donor label of this sample is uncertain.

This chain uses TRBV10-3 with TRBJ2-1; possibly TRBD2 for D (6 bases). Trimming stripped 6 bases from V and 2 bases from J, with 20 bases between. This CDR3 contains 17 residues. Per the germline V gene, CDR1 is ENHRY and CDR2 is SYGVKD. The CDR3 protein is CAISATHAGGTYNEQFF. CDR3 sequence (DNA): TGTGCCATCAGCGCTACCCACGCTGGCGGGACCTACAATGAGCAGTTCTTC.

The chain recombines TRBV11-2 with TRBJ1-4, with a weak D call TRBD1 (5 bases). The V end was cut by 1 base, the J end by 7 bases, with 10 bases between. CDR3 length equals 14 residues. Germline-derived CDR1 and CDR2 are SGHAT and FQNNGV. CDR3 DNA sequence: TGTGCCAGCAGCTTAGCAGGGTTCAGTGAAAAACTGTTTTTT. Its protein is CASSLAGFSEKLFF.

This clone has just one count. The V gene is TRBV2, the J gene TRBJ1-1; D not certain. V lost 7 bases and J lost 8, with 11 bases in between. The CDR3 spans 11 residues. In germline, CDR1 is SNHLY, CDR2 FYNNEI. The CDR3 is CASTGGIEAFF. In DNA form, the CDR3 reads TGTGCCAGCACGGGAGGAATAGAAGCTTTCTTT.

This chain connects TRBV5-5 to TRBJ2-7; maybe TRBD2 (7 bases). The germline V and J ends were trimmed by 1 base and 1 base, with 12 bases remaining between them. CDR1 is SGHKS, CDR2 YYEKEE, per germline (reference sequence). This CDR3 is built from 15 residues. The chain's CDR3 is CASSLLGGPSYEQYV. The DNA for the CDR3 is TGTGCCAGCAGCTTGTTGGGGGGGCCTTCCTACGAGCAGTACGTC.

The chain links TRBV7-2 to TRBJ2-5; a weak D match, TRBD1 (6 bases). V lost 1 base to trimming and J lost 1 base, with 7 bases between them. CDR1 is SGHTA and CDR2 is FQGNSA in the germline V gene. The CDR3 is 14 amino acids. CDR3 bases: TGTGCCAGCAGCTTAGGGACAGTCCAAGAGACCCAGTACTTC. Amino acid sequence: CASSLGTVQETQYF. Using reference TRBV7-2 and TRBJ2-5 for the parts outside the CDR3, the full variable domain is GAGVSQSPSNKVTEKGKDVELRCDPISGHTALYWYRQSLGQGLEFLIYFQGNSAPDKSGLPSDRFSAERTGGSVSTLTIQRTQQEDSAVYLCASSLGTVQETQYFGPGTRLLVL.

A note on this clone: Different DNA sequences within this sample yield the same CDR3. The chain links TRBV24-1 to TRBJ1-4, with 9 bases identical to TRBD1. Germline V gene data show CDR1 as KGHDR and CDR2 as SFDVKD. With V trimmed by 3 bases and J by 8 bases, 6 bases remained unmatched. This CDR3 has 15 residues. CDR3 sequence reads: CATSDPGQGGEKLFF. CDR3 sequence (DNA): TGTGCCACCAGTGATCCGGGACAGGGAGGCGAAAAACTGTTTTTT.

The V call is TRBV29-1, the J call TRBJ1-2; the D is unclear. Germline lookup yields CDR1 SQVTM and CDR2 ANQGSEA. This CDR3 has 15 residues. Deletions cut 0 bases from V and 2 bases from J, with 13 bases between. The CDR3 is CSVEDLGDGNYGYTF. The CDR3 nucleotides are TGCAGCGTTGAAGATCTAGGTGACGGGAACTATGGCTACACCTTC. The full variable domain, rest sourced from reference TRBV29-1 and TRBJ1-2, is SAVISQKPSRDICQRGTSLTIQCQVDSQVTMMFWYRQQPGQSLTLIATANQGSEATYESGFVIDKFPISRPNLTFSTLTVSNMSPEDSSIYLCSVEDLGDGNYGYTFGSGTRLTVV.

The chain joins TRBV3-1 (or the pseudogene TRBV3-2) to TRBJ1-1, with TRBD1 identical over 7 bases. This CDR3 is 14 amino acids long. The germline CDR1 and CDR2 sequences are LGHDT and YNNKEL (reference sequence). The V gene end was trimmed by 3 bases and the J gene end by 1 base; junction bases not matched to a gene: 2. CDR3 sequence reads: CASSHRQGNTEAFF. The CDR3 coding sequence is TGTGCCAGCAGCCACCGACAGGGGAACACTGAAGCTTTCTTT.

The chain couples TRBV20-1 to TRBJ2-3; tentatively, D is TRBD1 (6 bases). The CDR3 contains 11 residues. Germline V gene data show CDR1 as DFQATT and CDR2 as SNEGSKA (reference sequence). V lost 4 bases and J 4 bases, leaving 6 bases between the germline ends. This CDR3 reads CSAKGADTQYF. The CDR3 DNA reads TGCAGTGCTAAGGGGGCAGATACGCAGTATTTT.

This rearrangement joins TRBV30 to TRBJ2-1; D is unclear. The CDR3 has 13 residues. Trimming pared 0 bases from V and 3 bases from J, leaving 6 bases between. Germline V gives CDR1 GTSNPN, CDR2 SVGIG (reference sequence). The CDR3 sequence is CAWSVTDYNEQFF. CDR3 nucleotide sequence: TGTGCCTGGAGTGTAACAGACTACAATGAGCAGTTCTTC.

The chain couples TRBV12-3 or TRBV12-4 to TRBJ1-2; tentatively, D is TRBD1 (6 bases). The CDR3 loop spans 12 amino acids. The V and J ends lost 6 bases and 4 bases respectively, with 9 bases between them. The CDR3: CASSQGPYGYTF. The CDR3 DNA follows: TGTGCCAGCAGCCAGGGGCCCTATGGCTACACCTTC.

The J gene is TRBJ2-5, the V gene TRBV6-5; 7 positions agree with TRBD1. Germline V gives CDR1 MNHEY, CDR2 SVGAGI. The CDR3 extends over 13 amino acids. With V trimmed by 6 bases and J by 7 bases, 8 bases remained unmatched. CDR3 coding DNA: TGTGCCAGCAGATTCCAGGGGGAAGGGACCCAGTACTTC. It is translated as CASRFQGEGTQYF.

The chain joins TRBV9 to TRBJ1-4; 8 bases agree with TRBD1. CDR1 and CDR2 from the germline V gene are SGDLS and YYNGEE. This CDR3 has 16 residues. V was clipped by 3 bases and J by 7 bases; unmatched bases: 11. This chain's CDR3 is CASSAQTTGAGEKLFF. The CDR3 DNA reads TGTGCCAGCAGCGCGCAGACGACAGGGGCAGGTGAAAAACTGTTTTTT.

This clone showed up just once. V is TRBV15 and J is TRBJ1-2, with a possible D match to TRBD1 (6 bases). The length of the CDR3 is 13 residues. CDR1 and CDR2 from the germline V gene are LNHNV and YYDKDF (reference sequence). The V end was cut by 3 bases, the J end by 8 bases, with 13 bases between. The CDR3 reads CATSSGTKYGYTF. DNA of the CDR3: TGTGCCACCAGCAGTGGGACAAAGTACGGCTACACCTTC.